One T cell receptor (beta chain) is described in this entry. Its antigen remains unidentified. The data stem from a study of shared clonotypes between healthy human individuals. Study in general: The donor pool was made up of two women and a few men aged 18 to 49. Plates per donor: three CD4 naive, three CD4 memory, two CD8 naive, one CD8 memory. General study results and limits: The represented genetic and exposure-history diversity was limited by the small number of donors.

Partitioning of CD4+ cells yielded a CD45RA+ naive subset and a CD45RA-negative memory subset. Using immunoSEQ multiplex PCR, the repertoire was profiled, and TCRdb retains in-frame clones only, with some absent. The sample lists about 990,000 clones, 75% to 85% occurring once. Material: memory CD4+ T cells from PBMCs. The subset was: CD45RA-negative fraction. The TCR was taken from a young man in good health. Some clones in this sample may be carry-over from other donors' samples.

The CDR3 region has the DNA TGTGCCAGCAGGTCGATCGGACAGGGGCGAGGCTACACCTTC. It yields the protein CASRSIGQGRGYTF. The rearrangement uses TRBV28 and TRBJ1-2; 9 nucleotides line up with TRBD1. The CDR3 is made up of 14 amino acids. CDR1 is MDHEN and CDR2 is SYDVKM in the germline V gene. J lost 8 bases, V lost 6 bases, and 10 bases had no gene match.